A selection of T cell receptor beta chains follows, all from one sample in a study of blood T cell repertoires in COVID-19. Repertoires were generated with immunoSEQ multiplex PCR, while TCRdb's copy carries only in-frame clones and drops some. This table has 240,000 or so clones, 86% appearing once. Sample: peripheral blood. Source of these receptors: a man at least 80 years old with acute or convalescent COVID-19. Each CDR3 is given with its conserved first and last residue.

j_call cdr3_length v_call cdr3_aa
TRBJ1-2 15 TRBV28 CASSLSRAESYGYTF
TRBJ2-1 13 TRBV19 CASSIRGYNEQFF
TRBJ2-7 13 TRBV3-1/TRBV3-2 CASTSIAIGEQYF
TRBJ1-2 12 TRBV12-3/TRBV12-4 CASSLVGGGYTF
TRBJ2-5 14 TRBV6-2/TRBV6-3 CASSPGPSPETQYF
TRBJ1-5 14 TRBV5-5 CASSLVSENQPQHF
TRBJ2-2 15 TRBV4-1 CASSWGGSMRGELFF
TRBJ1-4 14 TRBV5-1 CASSLSGINEKLFF
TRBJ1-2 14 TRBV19 CASTRTGGTYGYTF
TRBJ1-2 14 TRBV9 CASSALSGPYGYTF
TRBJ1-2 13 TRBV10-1 CASSGQGANGYTF
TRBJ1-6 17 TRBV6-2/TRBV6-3 CASSYSRIGTGNSPLHF
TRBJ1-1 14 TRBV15 CATSRGGGNTEAFF
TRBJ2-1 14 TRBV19 CASSPGLAGEGVFF
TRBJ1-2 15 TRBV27 CASSPSPGQHYGYTF
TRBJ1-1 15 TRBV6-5 CASSWGQGANTEAFF